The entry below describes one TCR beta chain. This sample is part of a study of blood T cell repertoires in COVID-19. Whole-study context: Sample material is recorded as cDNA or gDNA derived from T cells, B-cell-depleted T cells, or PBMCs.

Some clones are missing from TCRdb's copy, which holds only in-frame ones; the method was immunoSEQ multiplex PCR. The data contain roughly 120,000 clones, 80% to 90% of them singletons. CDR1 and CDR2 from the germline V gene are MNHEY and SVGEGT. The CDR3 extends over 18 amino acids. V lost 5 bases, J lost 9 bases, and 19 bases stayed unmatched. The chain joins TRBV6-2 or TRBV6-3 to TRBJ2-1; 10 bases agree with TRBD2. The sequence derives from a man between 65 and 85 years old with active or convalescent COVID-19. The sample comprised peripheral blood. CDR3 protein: CASSQILFSSGRVGEQFF. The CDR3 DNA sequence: TGTGCCAGCAGTCAAATCCTTTTTTCTAGCGGGAGAGTCGGTGAGCAGTTCTTC.